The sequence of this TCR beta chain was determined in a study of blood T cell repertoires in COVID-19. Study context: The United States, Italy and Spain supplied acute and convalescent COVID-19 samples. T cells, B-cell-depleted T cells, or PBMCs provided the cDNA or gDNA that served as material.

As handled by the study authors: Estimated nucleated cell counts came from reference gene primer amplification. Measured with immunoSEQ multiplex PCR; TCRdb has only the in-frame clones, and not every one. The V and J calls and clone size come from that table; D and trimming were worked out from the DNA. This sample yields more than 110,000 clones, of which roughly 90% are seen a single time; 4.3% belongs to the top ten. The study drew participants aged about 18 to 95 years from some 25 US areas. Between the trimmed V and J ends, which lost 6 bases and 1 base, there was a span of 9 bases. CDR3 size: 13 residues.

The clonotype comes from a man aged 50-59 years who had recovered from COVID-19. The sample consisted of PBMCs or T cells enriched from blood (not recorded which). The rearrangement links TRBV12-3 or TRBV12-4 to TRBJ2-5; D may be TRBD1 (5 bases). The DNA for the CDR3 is TGTGCCAGCAGGTGGACAACCCAAGAGACCCAGTACTTC. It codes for CASRWTTQETQYF.